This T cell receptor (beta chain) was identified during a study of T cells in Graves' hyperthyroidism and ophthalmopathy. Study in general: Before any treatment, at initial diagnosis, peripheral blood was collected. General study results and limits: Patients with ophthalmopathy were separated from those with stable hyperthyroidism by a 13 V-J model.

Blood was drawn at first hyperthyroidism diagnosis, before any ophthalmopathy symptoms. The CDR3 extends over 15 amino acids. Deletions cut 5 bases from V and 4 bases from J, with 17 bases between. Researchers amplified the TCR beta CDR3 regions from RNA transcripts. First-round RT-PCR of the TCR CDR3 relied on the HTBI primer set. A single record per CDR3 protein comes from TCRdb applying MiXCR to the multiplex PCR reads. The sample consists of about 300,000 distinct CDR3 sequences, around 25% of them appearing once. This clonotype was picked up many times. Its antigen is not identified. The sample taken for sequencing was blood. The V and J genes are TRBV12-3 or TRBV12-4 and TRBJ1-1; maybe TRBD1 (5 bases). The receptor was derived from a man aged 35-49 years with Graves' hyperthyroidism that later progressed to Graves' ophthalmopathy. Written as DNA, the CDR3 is TGTGCCAGCAGTCTCCCGGGACCTCGGAGCACTGAAGCTTTCTTT. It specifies CASSLPGPRSTEAFF.